The 10 T cell receptor beta chains in this list originate from one sample, sequenced in a study of CD8 T cells in Susac syndrome. It was with random hexamers that about 0.45 to 1 ug RNA was reverse transcribed. TCRdb itself ran the immunoSEQ multiplex PCR reads through MiXCR, one entry per CDR3 protein. The sample carries 300,000 to 350,000 distinct CDR3 sequences, about 91% recorded once. The sequenced sample consisted of CD4+ T cells from PBMCs. These receptors all stem from a human donor with multiple sclerosis.

This clonotype was observed once. V is TRBV6-5 and J is TRBJ2-3; TRBD2 matches at 10 bases. The germline V gene has CDR1 MNHEY and CDR2 SVGAGI. V lost 7 bases and J lost 4; bases outside the gene matches: 8. The CDR3 is made up of 15 amino acids. For the CDR3, the DNA is TGTGCCAGCACCCAAGCGGGGGGGCCTTCAGATACGCAGTATTTT. Translation: CASTQAGGPSDTQYF.

The chain is built from TRBV7-8 and TRBJ1-6; perhaps TRBD1 as D (6 bases). The CDR3 sequence is 15 residues long. Germline V gene sequence: CDR1 SGHVS, CDR2 FQNEAQ. V was shortened by 4 bases and J by 5 bases, with 12 bases between the two germline ends. This chain's CDR3 is CASSSLQGDNSPLHF. The CDR3 coding sequence is TGTGCCAGCAGCTCACTACAGGGAGATAATTCACCCCTCCACTTT.

The chain uses TRBV6-2 or TRBV6-3 and TRBJ2-4, with a possible D match to TRBD2 (5 bases). Germline assignment: CDR1 MNHEY and CDR2 SVGEGT. With 5 bases removed from V and 9 bases from J, the gap between germline ends came to 17 bases. The CDR3 totals 14 residues. The CDR3 sequence: CASSPYTSSGIQYF. The CDR3 DNA reads TGTGCCAGCAGTCCCTATACTAGTTCGGGCATTCAGTACTTC.

The rearrangement joins TRBV29-1 to TRBJ2-1; unclear D gene. Trimming removed 4 bases at V and 5 bases at J, with 9 bases between. Germline V gene data show CDR1 as SQVTM and CDR2 as ANQGSEA. This CDR3 contains 12 residues. In nucleotides, the CDR3 is TGCAGCGTTGGAAGGTCTAACAATGAGCAGTTCTTC. Protein product: CSVGRSNNEQFF.

The J gene is TRBJ2-7, the V gene TRBV11-2, with D perhaps being TRBD1 or TRBD2 (5 bases each). This CDR3 is built from 15 residues. The V and J ends lost 6 bases and 1 base respectively, with 16 bases between them. The germline CDR1 and CDR2 sequences are SGHAT and FQNNGV. CDR3 nucleotide sequence: TGTGCCAGCAGATCCCTCCGGGACGGATCCTACGAGCAGTACTTC. Translating it yields CASRSLRDGSYEQYF.

This chain links TRBV4-3 with TRBJ2-3, with D perhaps TRBD1 (6 bases). The CDR3 is made up of 16 amino acids. The V end lost 5 bases, the J end lost 3 bases, and 18 bases lay between the germline ends. Germline V gives CDR1 LGHNA, CDR2 YSLEER. CDR3 region: CASSTQRGSGTDTQYF. For the CDR3, the DNA is TGCGCCAGCAGCACTCAAAGGGGGAGTGGTACAGATACGCAGTATTTT.

V and J are TRBV6-2 or TRBV6-3 and TRBJ2-1; 9 bases line up with TRBD2. Unmatched junction bases numbered 10, after V lost 6 bases and J lost 4 bases. Germline V gene data show CDR1 as MNHEY and CDR2 as SVGEGT. CDR3 length: 16 amino acids. The CDR3 region is CASSSGAGGTYNEQFF. The DNA of the CDR3 is TGTGCCAGCAGCAGCGGCGCGGGGGGGACATACAATGAGCAGTTCTTC.

The chain has TRBV14 and TRBJ2-2, with TRBD2 matching over 11 bases. The V gene end was trimmed by 1 base and the J gene end by 1 base; junction bases not matched to a gene: 2. This CDR3 has 17 residues. CDR1 is SGHDN and CDR2 is FVKESK in the germline V gene. CDR3 region: CASSQGLAGWNTGELFF. The CDR3 DNA is TGTGCCAGCAGCCAAGGACTAGCGGGATGGAACACCGGGGAGCTGTTTTTT.

V and J are TRBV12-3 or TRBV12-4 and TRBJ2-1; TRBD1 matches 8 bases. The junction had 4 bases not matched to a gene; V was cut back by 5 bases and J by 1 base. The CDR3 is 15 residues long. The CDR3 DNA is TGTGCCAGCAGTCTGACAGGGGCTTCCTACAATGAGCAGTTCTTC. Its translation is CASSLTGASYNEQFF.

This sequence joins TRBV5-1 and TRBJ1-2, with D perhaps TRBD1 (6 bases). Germline values: CDR1 SGHRS, CDR2 YFSETQ. The CDR3 runs 19 residues. V was trimmed by 4 bases and J by 2 bases, leaving 27 bases between them. The CDR3 spells CASSPTLSTGVLGNYGYTF. DNA for the CDR3: TGCGCCAGCAGCCCCACCCTGTCGACAGGCGTCCTTGGGAACTATGGCTACACCTTC.